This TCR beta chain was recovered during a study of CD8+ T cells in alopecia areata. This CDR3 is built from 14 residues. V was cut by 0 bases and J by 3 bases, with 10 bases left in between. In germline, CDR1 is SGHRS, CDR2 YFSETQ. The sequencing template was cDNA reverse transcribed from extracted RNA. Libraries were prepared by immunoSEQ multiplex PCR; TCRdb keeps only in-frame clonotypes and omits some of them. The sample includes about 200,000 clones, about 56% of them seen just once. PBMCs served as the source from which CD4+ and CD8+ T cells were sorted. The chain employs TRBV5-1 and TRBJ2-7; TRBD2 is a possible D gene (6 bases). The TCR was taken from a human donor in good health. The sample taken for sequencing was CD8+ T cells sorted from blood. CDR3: CASSLGPAGYEQYF. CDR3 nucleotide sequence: TGCGCCAGCAGCTTGGGCCCAGCGGGCTACGAGCAGTACTTC. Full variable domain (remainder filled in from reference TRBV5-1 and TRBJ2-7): KAGVTQTPRYLIKTRGQQVTLSCSPISGHRSVSWYQQTPGQGLQFLFEYFSETQRNKGNFPGRFSGRQFSNSRSEMNVSTLELGDSALYLCASSLGPAGYEQYFGPGTRLTVT.